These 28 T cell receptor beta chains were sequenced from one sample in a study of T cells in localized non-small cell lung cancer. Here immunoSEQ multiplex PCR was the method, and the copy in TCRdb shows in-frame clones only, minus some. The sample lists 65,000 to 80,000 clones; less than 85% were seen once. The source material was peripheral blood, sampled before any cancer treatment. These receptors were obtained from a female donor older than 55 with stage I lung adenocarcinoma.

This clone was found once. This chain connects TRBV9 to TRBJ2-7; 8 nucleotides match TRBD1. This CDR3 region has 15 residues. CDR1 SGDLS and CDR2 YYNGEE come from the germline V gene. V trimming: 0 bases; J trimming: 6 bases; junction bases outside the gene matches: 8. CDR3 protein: CASSVDGAGGLEQYF. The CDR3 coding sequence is TGTGCCAGCAGCGTAGACGGGGCAGGGGGCCTCGAGCAGTACTTC.

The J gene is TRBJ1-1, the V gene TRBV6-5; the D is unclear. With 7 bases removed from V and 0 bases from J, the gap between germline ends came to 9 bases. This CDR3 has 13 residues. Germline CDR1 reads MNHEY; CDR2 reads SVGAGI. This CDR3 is CASTRQLNTEAFF. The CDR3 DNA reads TGTGCCAGCACTCGGCAACTGAACACTGAAGCTTTCTTT.

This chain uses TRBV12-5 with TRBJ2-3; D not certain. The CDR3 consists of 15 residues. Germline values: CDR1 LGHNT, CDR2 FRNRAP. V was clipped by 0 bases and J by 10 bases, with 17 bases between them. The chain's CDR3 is CASGLVLERPQAQYF. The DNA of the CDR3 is TGTGCTAGTGGTTTGGTACTGGAGCGCCCCCAAGCGCAGTATTTT.

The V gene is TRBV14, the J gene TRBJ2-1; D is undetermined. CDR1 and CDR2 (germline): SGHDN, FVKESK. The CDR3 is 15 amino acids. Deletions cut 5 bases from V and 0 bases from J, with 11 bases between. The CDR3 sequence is CASSFTPNSYNEQFF. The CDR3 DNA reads TGTGCCAGCAGCTTTACTCCGAACTCCTACAATGAGCAGTTCTTC.

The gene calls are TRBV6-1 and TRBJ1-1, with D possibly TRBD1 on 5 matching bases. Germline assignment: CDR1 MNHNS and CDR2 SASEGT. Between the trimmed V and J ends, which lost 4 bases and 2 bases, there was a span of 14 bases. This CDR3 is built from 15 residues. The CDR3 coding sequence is TGTGCCAGCAGTGGTACCGGGACGAGAAACACTGAAGCTTTCTTT. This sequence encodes CASSGTGTRNTEAFF.

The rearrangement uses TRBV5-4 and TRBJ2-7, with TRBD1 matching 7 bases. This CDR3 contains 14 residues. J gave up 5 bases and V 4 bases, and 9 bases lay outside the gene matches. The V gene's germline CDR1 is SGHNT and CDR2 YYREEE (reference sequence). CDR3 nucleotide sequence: TGTGCCAGCAGCAAGACAGGGTATTTCGACGAGCAGTACTTC. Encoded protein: CASSKTGYFDEQYF.

The CDR3 loop reads CASSFGGGVASYEQYF. The CDR3 coding sequence is TGTGCCAGCAGCTTCGGGGGAGGGGTGGCCTCCTACGAGCAGTACTTC. The rearrangement links TRBV11-2 to TRBJ2-7; 7 positions match TRBD2. The CDR3 contains 16 residues. Looked up from germline, CDR1 is SGHAT and CDR2 is FQNNGV. Trimming at V came to 3 bases and at J to 0 bases, leaving 8 bases not matched to a gene. Using reference TRBV11-2 and TRBJ2-7 for the parts outside the CDR3, the full variable domain is EAGVAQSPRYKIIEKRQSVAFWCNPISGHATLYWYQQILGQGPKLLIQFQNNGVVDDSQLPKDRFSAERLKGVDSTLKIQPAKLEDSAVYLCASSFGGGVASYEQYFGPGTRLTVT.

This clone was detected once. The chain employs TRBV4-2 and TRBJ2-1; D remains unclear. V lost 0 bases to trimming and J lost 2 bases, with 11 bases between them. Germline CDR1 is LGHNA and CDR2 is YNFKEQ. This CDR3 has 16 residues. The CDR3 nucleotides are TGTGCCAGCAGCCAAGAATTGAGCGCTGCCTACAATGAGCAGTTCTTC. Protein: CASSQELSAAYNEQFF.

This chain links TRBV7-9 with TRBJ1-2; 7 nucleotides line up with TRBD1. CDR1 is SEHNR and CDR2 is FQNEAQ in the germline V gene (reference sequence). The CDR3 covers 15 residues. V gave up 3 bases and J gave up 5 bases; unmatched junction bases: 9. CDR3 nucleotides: TGTGCCAGCAGCTTTGCCCGGGACAGTCTGTATGGCTACACCTTC. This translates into CASSFARDSLYGYTF.

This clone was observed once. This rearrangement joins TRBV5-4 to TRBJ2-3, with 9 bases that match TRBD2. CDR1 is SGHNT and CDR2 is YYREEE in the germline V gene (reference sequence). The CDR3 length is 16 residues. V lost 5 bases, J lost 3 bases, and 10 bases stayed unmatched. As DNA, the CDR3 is TGTGCCAGCAGTTCTGGAGTTAGCGGGAGTACAGATACGCAGTATTTT. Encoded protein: CASSSGVSGSTDTQYF.

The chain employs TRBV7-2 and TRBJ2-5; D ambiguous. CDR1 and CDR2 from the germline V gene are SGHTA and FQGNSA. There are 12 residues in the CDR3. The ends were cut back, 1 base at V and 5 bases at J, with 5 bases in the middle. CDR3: CASSLDRETQYF. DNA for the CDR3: TGTGCCAGCAGCTTAGACCGGGAGACCCAGTACTTC.

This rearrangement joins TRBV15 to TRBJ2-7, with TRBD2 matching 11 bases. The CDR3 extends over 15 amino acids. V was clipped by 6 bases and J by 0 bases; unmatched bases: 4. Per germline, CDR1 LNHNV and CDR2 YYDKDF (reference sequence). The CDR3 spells CATSSTSGSSYEQYF. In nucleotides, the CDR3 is TGTGCCACCAGTAGCACTAGCGGGAGCTCCTACGAGCAGTACTTC. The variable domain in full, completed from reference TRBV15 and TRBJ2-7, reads DAMVIQNPRYQVTQFGKPVTLSCSQTLNHNVMYWYQQKSSQAPKLLFHYYDKDFNNEADTPDNFQSRRPNTSFCFLDIRSPGLGDTAMYLCATSSTSGSSYEQYFGPGTRLTVT.

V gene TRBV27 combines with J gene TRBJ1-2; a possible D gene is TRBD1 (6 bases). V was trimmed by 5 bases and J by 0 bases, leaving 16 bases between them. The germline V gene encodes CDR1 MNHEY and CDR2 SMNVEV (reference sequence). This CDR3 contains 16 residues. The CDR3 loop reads CASSQWGGAPNYGYTF. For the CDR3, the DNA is TGTGCCAGCAGTCAATGGGGGGGCGCCCCTAACTATGGCTACACCTTC.

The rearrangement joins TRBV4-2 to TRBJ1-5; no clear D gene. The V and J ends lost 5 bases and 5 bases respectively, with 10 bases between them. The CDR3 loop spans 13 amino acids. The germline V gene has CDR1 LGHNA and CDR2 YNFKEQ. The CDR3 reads CASSWAPDQPQHF. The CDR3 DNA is TGTGCCAGCAGCTGGGCTCCGGATCAGCCCCAGCATTTT.

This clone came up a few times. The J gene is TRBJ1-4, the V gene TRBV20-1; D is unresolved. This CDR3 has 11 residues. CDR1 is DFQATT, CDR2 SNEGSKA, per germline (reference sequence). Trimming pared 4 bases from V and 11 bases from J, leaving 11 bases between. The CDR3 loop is CSAKVLKKLFF. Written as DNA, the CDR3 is TGCAGTGCTAAGGTATTGAAGAAACTGTTTTTT.

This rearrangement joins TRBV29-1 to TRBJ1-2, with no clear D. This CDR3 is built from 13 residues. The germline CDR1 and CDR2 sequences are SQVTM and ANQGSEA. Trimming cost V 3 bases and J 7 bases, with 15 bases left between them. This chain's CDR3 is CSVEKAQLRGYTF. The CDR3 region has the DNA TGCAGCGTTGAGAAGGCCCAGTTGCGTGGCTACACCTTC. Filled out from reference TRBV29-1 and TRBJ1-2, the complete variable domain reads SAVISQKPSRDICQRGTSLTIQCQVDSQVTMMFWYRQQPGQSLTLIATANQGSEATYESGFVIDKFPISRPNLTFSTLTVSNMSPEDSSIYLCSVEKAQLRGYTFGSGTRLTVV.

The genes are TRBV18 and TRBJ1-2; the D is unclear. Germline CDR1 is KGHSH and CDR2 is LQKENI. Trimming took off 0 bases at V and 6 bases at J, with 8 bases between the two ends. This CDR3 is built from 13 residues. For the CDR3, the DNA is TGTGCCAGCTCACCACCCGTTAGGGATGGCTACACCTTC. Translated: CASSPPVRDGYTF.

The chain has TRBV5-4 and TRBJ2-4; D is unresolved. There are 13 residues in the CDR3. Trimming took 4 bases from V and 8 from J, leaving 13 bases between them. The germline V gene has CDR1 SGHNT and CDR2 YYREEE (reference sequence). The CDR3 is CASSQETSDIQYF. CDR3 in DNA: TGTGCCAGCAGCCAAGAGACATCTGACATTCAGTACTTC.

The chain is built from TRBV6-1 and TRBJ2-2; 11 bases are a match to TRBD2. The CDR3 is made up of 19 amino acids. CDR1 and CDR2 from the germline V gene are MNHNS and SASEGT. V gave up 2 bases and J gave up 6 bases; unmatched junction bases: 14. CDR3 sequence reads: CASSEMVGLAGGRAGELFF. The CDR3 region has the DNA TGTGCCAGCAGTGAAATGGTCGGGCTAGCGGGAGGAAGGGCCGGGGAGCTGTTTTTT.

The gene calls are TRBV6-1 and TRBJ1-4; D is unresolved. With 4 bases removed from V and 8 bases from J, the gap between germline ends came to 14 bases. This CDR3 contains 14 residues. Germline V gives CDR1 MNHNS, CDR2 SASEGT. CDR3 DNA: TGTGCCAGCAGTGCGTTTAACGAACTCGAAAAACTGTTTTTT. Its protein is CASSAFNELEKLFF.

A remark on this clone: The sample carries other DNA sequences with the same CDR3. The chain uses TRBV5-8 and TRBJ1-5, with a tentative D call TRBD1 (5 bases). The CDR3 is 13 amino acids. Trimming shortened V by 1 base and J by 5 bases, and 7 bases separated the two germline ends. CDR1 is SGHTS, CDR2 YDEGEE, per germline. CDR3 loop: CASSLRGDQPQHF. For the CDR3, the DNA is TGTGCCAGCAGCTTGCGGGGGGATCAGCCCCAGCATTTT.

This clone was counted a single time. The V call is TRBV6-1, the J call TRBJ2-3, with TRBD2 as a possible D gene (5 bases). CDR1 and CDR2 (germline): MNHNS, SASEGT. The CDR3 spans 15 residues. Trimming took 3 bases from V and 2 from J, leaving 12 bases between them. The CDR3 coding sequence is TGTGCCAGCAGTGACGTCAGCGGAAACACAGATACGCAGTATTTT. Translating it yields CASSDVSGNTDTQYF.

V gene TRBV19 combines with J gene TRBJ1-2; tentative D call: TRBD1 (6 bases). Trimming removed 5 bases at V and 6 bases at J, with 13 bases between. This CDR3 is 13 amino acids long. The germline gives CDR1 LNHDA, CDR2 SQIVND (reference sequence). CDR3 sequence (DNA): TGTGCCAGTAGTCTCGGGGGCGCTAATGGCTACACCTTC. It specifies CASSLGGANGYTF.

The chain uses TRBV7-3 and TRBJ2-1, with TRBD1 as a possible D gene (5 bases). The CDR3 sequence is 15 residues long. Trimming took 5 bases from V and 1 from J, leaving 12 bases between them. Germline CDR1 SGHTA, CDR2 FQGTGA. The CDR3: CASSPGLQSYNEQFF. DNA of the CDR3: TGTGCCAGCAGCCCAGGGCTCCAGTCCTACAATGAGCAGTTCTTC.

CDR3 in DNA: TGTGCCAGTAGTATCACGAGGGGAGGCACAGATACGCAGTATTTT. Translated, it gives CASSITRGGTDTQYF. The chain carries TRBV19 and TRBJ2-3; D may match TRBD1 or TRBD2 (5 bases each). The CDR3 length is 15 residues. Trimming took off 3 bases at V and 1 base at J, with 11 bases between the two ends. The germline V gene encodes CDR1 LNHDA and CDR2 SQIVND (reference sequence).

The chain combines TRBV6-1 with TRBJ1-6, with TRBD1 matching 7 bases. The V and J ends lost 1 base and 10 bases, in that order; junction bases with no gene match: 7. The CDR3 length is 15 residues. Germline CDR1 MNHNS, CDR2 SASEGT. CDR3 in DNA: TGTGCCAGCAGTGAAGTTAACAGGGGAGGGTCACCCCTCCACTTT. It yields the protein CASSEVNRGGSPLHF.

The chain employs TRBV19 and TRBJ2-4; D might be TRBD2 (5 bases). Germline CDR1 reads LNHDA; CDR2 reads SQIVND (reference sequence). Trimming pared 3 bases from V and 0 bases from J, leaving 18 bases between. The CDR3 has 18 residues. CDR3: CASSMLLSAGVAKNIQYF. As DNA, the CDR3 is TGTGCCAGTAGTATGCTCCTGTCGGCGGGTGTAGCCAAAAACATTCAGTACTTC.

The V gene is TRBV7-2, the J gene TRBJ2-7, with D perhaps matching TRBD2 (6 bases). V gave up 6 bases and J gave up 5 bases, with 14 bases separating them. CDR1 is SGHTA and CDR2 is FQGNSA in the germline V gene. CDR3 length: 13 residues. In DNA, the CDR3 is TGTGCCAGCAGTGGGGGGTACGGTGACGAGCAGTACTTC. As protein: CASSGGYGDEQYF.